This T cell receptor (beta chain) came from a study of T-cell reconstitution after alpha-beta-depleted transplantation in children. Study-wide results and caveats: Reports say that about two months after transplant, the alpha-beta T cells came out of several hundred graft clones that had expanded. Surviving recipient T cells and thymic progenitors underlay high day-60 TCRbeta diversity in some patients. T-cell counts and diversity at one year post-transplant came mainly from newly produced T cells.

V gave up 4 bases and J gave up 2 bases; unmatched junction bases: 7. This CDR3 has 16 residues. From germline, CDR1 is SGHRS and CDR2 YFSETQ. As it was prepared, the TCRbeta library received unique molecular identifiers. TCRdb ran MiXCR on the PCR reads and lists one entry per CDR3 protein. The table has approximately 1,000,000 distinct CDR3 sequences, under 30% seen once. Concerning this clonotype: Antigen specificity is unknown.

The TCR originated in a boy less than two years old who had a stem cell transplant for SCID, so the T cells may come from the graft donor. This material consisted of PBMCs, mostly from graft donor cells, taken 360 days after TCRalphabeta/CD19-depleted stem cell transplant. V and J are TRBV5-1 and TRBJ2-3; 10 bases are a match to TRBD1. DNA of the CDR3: TGCGCCAGCAGCCCCCTGGGGACAGGGGTCACAGATACGCAGTATTTT. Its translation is CASSPLGTGVTDTQYF.